A single sample gave rise to the 25 T cell receptor beta chains below, sequenced in a study of CD8 T cells in ankylosing spondylitis. Study-wide results and limits: For ankylosing spondylitis blood, a TCR beta motif of about eight highly homologous variants appeared characteristic.

These TCRs are of unknown antigen specificity. TCRdb ran MiXCR on the 5' RACE reads and lists one entry per CDR3 protein. The table has more than 500,000 distinct CDR3 sequences, roughly 5% seen once; the top ten hold approximately 3.5%. Sequenced: blood, either unsorted or a sorted T cell fraction (not recorded which). All receptors come from a male donor with ankylosing spondylitis.

This clonotype was recorded at least ten times. The V and J genes are TRBV5-1 and TRBJ2-7; 9 bases match TRBD1. The length of the CDR3 is 14 residues. The trim removed 4 bases at V and 5 bases at J, leaving 7 bases unmatched. Germline CDR1 SGHRS, CDR2 YFSETQ. CDR3 sequence (DNA): TGCGCCAGCAGCCCCGGGACAGGGTGGCACGAGCAGTACTTC. Translation: CASSPGTGWHEQYF.

In its sample, this clonotype was seen many times. The V gene is TRBV27, the J gene TRBJ2-7; 9 bases agree with TRBD1. The germline gives CDR1 MNHEY, CDR2 SMNVEV (reference sequence). The CDR3 runs to 14 residues. V was clipped by 9 bases and J by 3 bases; unmatched bases: 9. The CDR3 protein is CASSRDRVDYEQYF. Here the CDR3 DNA reads TGTGCCAGTTCCCGGGACAGGGTCGACTACGAGCAGTACTTC.

This clonotype occurred many times. V gene TRBV5-1 combines with J gene TRBJ2-7; possible D gene TRBD1, 5 bases. V lost 6 bases and J 0 bases, leaving 7 bases between the germline ends. Germline CDR1 is SGHRS and CDR2 is YFSETQ. The CDR3 spans 12 residues. The CDR3, as DNA: TGCGCCAGCATAGGGGACTCCTACGAGCAGTACTTC. Translating gives CASIGDSYEQYF.

This clonotype was observed at least ten times. V usage is TRBV7-2 and J usage is TRBJ2-2; D remains ambiguous. CDR3 length: 16 amino acids. Germline V CDR1 and CDR2: SGHTA, FQGNSA. The V and J ends lost 1 base and 5 bases respectively, with 14 bases between them. CDR3 bases: TGTGCCAGCAGCTTAGAAGGCCCGGGTGGGACCGGGGAGCTGTTTTTT. This codes for CASSLEGPGGTGELFF. Together with reference TRBV7-2 and TRBJ2-2, the CDR3 gives the full variable domain: GAGVSQSPSNKVTEKGKDVELRCDPISGHTALYWYRQSLGQGLEFLIYFQGNSAPDKSGLPSDRFSAERTGGSVSTLTIQRTQQEDSAVYLCASSLEGPGGTGELFFGEGSRLTVL.

A few counts support this clonotype. V is TRBV6-2 or TRBV6-3 and J is TRBJ2-3; D possibly corresponds to TRBD2 (5 bases). CDR3 length equals 21 residues. The germline gives CDR1 MNHEY, CDR2 SVGEGT. The V gene lost 2 bases and the J gene lost 6 bases, with 33 bases spanning the gap. CDR3 coding DNA: TGTGCCAGCAGTTACAGGGCCACGGAGGTCCGGGGAGCGGCCATCAACGATACGCAGTATTTT. Translating gives CASSYRATEVRGAAINDTQYF.

As concerns this clonotype: A much larger clone is a single base away; this may be a read error. The chain employs TRBV5-1 and TRBJ2-7; no clear D. CDR3 length: 14 residues. CDR1 is SGHRS and CDR2 is YFSETQ in the germline V gene. Here the CDR3 DNA reads TGCGCCAGAAGCTTGGAGTTTACGTCGTCGGAGCAGTACTTC. Residues: CARSLEFTSSEQYF. Complete variable domain (other parts from reference TRBV5-1 and TRBJ2-7): KAGVTQTPRYLIKTRGQQVTLSCSPISGHRSVSWYQQTPGQGLQFLFEYFSETQRNKGNFPGRFSGRQFSNSRSEMNVSTLELGDSALYLCARSLEFTSSEQYFGPGTRLTVT.

This clonotype showed up many times. This chain uses TRBV20-1 with TRBJ2-5; D is ambiguous. V shed 0 bases and J shed 4 bases, with 12 bases lying between them. This CDR3 has 14 residues. CDR1 and CDR2 from the germline V gene are DFQATT and SNEGSKA (reference sequence). In DNA, the CDR3 is TGCAGTGCTAGAGATCCTGGCCTTCGAGAGACCCAGTACTTC. Its translation: CSARDPGLRETQYF.

There are many counts of this clonotype. This chain joins TRBV6-5 and TRBJ2-1; D assignment may be TRBD1 or TRBD2 (6 bases each). V lost 2 bases to trimming and J lost 0 bases, with 11 bases between them. In germline, CDR1 is MNHEY, CDR2 SVGAGI. The CDR3 contains 16 residues. The CDR3 DNA reads as TGTGCCAGCAGTTACCGCGGGACACTCTCCTACAATGAGCAGTTCTTC. Its translation: CASSYRGTLSYNEQFF.

To note about this clonotype: One base away lies a much larger clone, so this may be a sequencing read error. The chain carries TRBV14 and TRBJ1-2; perhaps TRBD1 as D (5 bases). Per the germline V gene, CDR1 is SGHDN and CDR2 is FVKESK. The CDR3 contains 14 residues. CDR3 DNA sequence: TGTGCCATCAGCACCAGGGCACCCAACTATGGCTACACCTTC. Translation gives CAISTRAPNYGYTF.

This clonotype was seen repeatedly, ten times or more. V is TRBV7-9 and J is TRBJ1-1; D may be TRBD1 (5 bases). From germline, CDR1 is SEHNR and CDR2 FQNEAQ (reference sequence). There are 14 residues in the CDR3. V was pared by 3 bases and J by 1 base, with 9 bases between. The DNA for the CDR3 is TGTGCCAGCAGCTTCCTAGGGGCGAACACTGAAGCTTTCTTT. It specifies CASSFLGANTEAFF.

The sample holds a few counts of this clonotype. The junction and the germline gene differ at one end; a read error may be behind it. This chain connects TRBV20-1 to TRBJ1-4, with D perhaps TRBD1 (6 bases). The germline CDR1 and CDR2 sequences are DFQATT and SNEGSKA (reference sequence). The CDR3 covers 17 residues. The CDR3 DNA reads TGCTGTGCTAGAGGGCAGGGGCCCACTGCAACTAATGAAAAACTGTTTTTT. The encoded protein is CCARGQGPTATNEKLFF.

This clonotype occurred many times. The chain uses TRBV5-1 and TRBJ2-5; D call uncertain. Trimming removed 5 bases from V and 2 bases from J, with 7 bases in between. Per the germline V gene, CDR1 is SGHRS and CDR2 is YFSETQ. This CDR3 region has 12 residues. In DNA, the CDR3 is TGCGCCAGCAGAACTGAGCAAGAGACCCAGTACTTC. Amino acids: CASRTEQETQYF.

At least ten counts were recorded for this clonotype. The chain joins TRBV4-1 to TRBJ1-5; D perhaps matches TRBD1 (6 bases). V lost 0 bases to trimming and J lost 3 bases, with 18 bases between them. The CDR3 is 18 residues long. Germline CDR1 and CDR2: MGHRA and YSYEKL. The CDR3 DNA follows: TGCGCCAGCAGCCAAGATCCCCCGCAGGGGAGGACCAATCAGCCCCAGCATTTT. This gives the protein CASSQDPPQGRTNQPQHF.

This clonotype was counted only a few times. This chain joins TRBV5-1 and TRBJ2-5, with no clear D. This CDR3 contains 15 residues. Germline V gene sequence: CDR1 SGHRS, CDR2 YFSETQ. With 1 base removed from V and 5 bases from J, the gap between germline ends came to 15 bases. The CDR3 spells CASSLYNPETETQYF. CDR3 DNA: TGCGCCAGCAGCTTGTATAACCCAGAAACGGAGACCCAGTACTTC.

This clonotype was seen a handful of times. The V call is TRBV12-3 or TRBV12-4, the J call TRBJ2-1; perhaps TRBD1 as D (6 bases). Deletions cut 6 bases from V and 2 bases from J, with 17 bases between. The CDR3 runs to 16 residues. CDR3 sequence reads: CASSPQGGITYNEQFF. CDR3 coding DNA: TGTGCCAGCAGCCCTCAAGGGGGTATTACCTACAATGAGCAGTTCTTC.

The table lists this clonotype with many counts. The J gene is TRBJ2-5, the V gene TRBV7-2, with 8 positions matching TRBD2. The junction had 9 bases not matched to a gene; V was cut back by 7 bases and J by 5 bases. Per the germline V gene, CDR1 is SGHTA and CDR2 is FQGNSA. The CDR3 covers 14 residues. CDR3 residues: CASKPGGVRETQYF. CDR3 nucleotides: TGTGCCAGCAAACCGGGGGGGGTTCGGGAGACCCAGTACTTC.

This clonotype was recorded at least ten times. V is TRBV12-3 or TRBV12-4 and J is TRBJ1-1; D not resolved. The ends were cut back, 2 bases at V and 11 bases at J, with 9 bases in the middle. There are 11 residues in the CDR3. The CDR3 spells CASSLSSRAFF. For the CDR3, the DNA is TGTGCCAGCAGTTTAAGTTCCCGGGCTTTCTTT.

This clonotype was picked up many times. This chain uses TRBV5-1 with TRBJ2-7; the D call may be TRBD1 or TRBD2 (5 bases each). With 0 bases removed from V and 3 bases from J, the gap between germline ends came to 10 bases. This CDR3 spans 14 amino acids. CDR1 and CDR2 from the germline V gene are SGHRS and YFSETQ. CDR3 coding DNA: TGCGCCAGCAGCTTGGATGGGGGTTACTACGAGCAGTACTTC. This gives the protein CASSLDGGYYEQYF.

This clonotype was counted ten times or more. This chain links TRBV15 with TRBJ2-1; tentative D call: TRBD1 (6 bases). V was trimmed by 2 bases and J by 15 bases, leaving 17 bases between them. Germline CDR1 and CDR2: LNHNV and YYDKDF (reference sequence). The CDR3 totals 13 residues. CDR3 in amino acids: CATSRNGETGAFF. In nucleotides, the CDR3 is TGTGCCACCAGCAGAAATGGAGAGACAGGAGCGTTCTTC. The full variable domain, rest sourced from reference TRBV15 and TRBJ2-1, is DAMVIQNPRYQVTQFGKPVTLSCSQTLNHNVMYWYQQKSSQAPKLLFHYYDKDFNNEADTPDNFQSRRPNTSFCFLDIRSPGLGDTAMYLCATSRNGETGAFFGPGTRLTVL.

Comment on this clonotype: This clone may be a read error of a much larger clone one base away. The chain uses TRBV6-6 and TRBJ1-3; maybe TRBD1 (6 bases). The CDR3 totals 12 residues. The ends were cut back, 9 bases at V and 4 bases at J, with 10 bases in the middle. Germline V gives CDR1 MNHNY, CDR2 SVGAGI (reference sequence). CDR3: CARRDTGNTIYF. The CDR3 DNA reads as TGTGCCAGAAGGGACACAGGAAACACCATATATTTT.

This clonotype has at least ten counts. The V and J genes are TRBV5-1 and TRBJ1-1; no firm D call. With 0 bases removed from V and 0 bases from J, the gap between germline ends came to 6 bases. The CDR3 is 14 residues long. Looked up from germline, CDR1 is SGHRS and CDR2 is YFSETQ. In nucleotides, the CDR3 is TGCGCCAGCAGCTTGGACATTTTGAACACTGAAGCTTTCTTT. Amino acids: CASSLDILNTEAFF. The complete variable domain, with remaining parts taken from reference TRBV5-1 and TRBJ1-1, reads KAGVTQTPRYLIKTRGQQVTLSCSPISGHRSVSWYQQTPGQGLQFLFEYFSETQRNKGNFPGRFSGRQFSNSRSEMNVSTLELGDSALYLCASSLDILNTEAFFGQGTRLTVV.

This clonotype was counted a few times. V and J are TRBV5-1 and TRBJ2-7; the match to TRBD1 covers 10 bases. The CDR3 sequence is 14 residues long. Germline lookup yields CDR1 SGHRS and CDR2 YFSETQ. V lost 4 bases to trimming and J lost 6 bases; unmatched junction nucleotides: 7. CDR3 DNA sequence: TGCGCCAGCAGCGCCGGGACAGGGGTAGGCGAGCAGTACTTC. It encodes CASSAGTGVGEQYF. Complete variable domain (other parts from reference TRBV5-1 and TRBJ2-7): KAGVTQTPRYLIKTRGQQVTLSCSPISGHRSVSWYQQTPGQGLQFLFEYFSETQRNKGNFPGRFSGRQFSNSRSEMNVSTLELGDSALYLCASSAGTGVGEQYFGPGTRLTVT.

This sequence joins TRBV4-3 and TRBJ2-1; 9 positions agree with TRBD1. CDR3 length: 15 residues. Looked up from germline, CDR1 is LGHNA and CDR2 is YSLEER. Unmatched junction bases numbered 7, after V lost 3 bases and J lost 7 bases. The CDR3 loop reads CASSQYRDRENEQFF. The CDR3 coding sequence is TGCGCCAGCAGCCAGTACCGGGACAGGGAAAATGAGCAGTTCTTC.

In this sample, this clonotype turned up many times. This sequence joins TRBV7-2 and TRBJ2-1, with D tentatively TRBD1 (5 bases). The length of the CDR3 is 16 residues. Germline V gives CDR1 SGHTA, CDR2 FQGNSA. Trimming left V 1 base short and J 0 bases short, with 10 bases between. DNA of the CDR3: TGTGCCAGCAGCTTAGGGGGCCCCAGCTCCTACAATGAGCAGTTCTTC. Encoded protein: CASSLGGPSSYNEQFF. Full variable domain (remainder filled in from reference TRBV7-2 and TRBJ2-1): GAGVSQSPSNKVTEKGKDVELRCDPISGHTALYWYRQSLGQGLEFLIYFQGNSAPDKSGLPSDRFSAERTGGSVSTLTIQRTQQEDSAVYLCASSLGGPSSYNEQFFGPGTRLTVL.

The chain combines TRBV4-3 with TRBJ2-2; D gene ambiguous. V gave up 0 bases and J gave up 13 bases, with 15 bases separating them. CDR3 length: 14 residues. Germline values: CDR1 LGHNA, CDR2 YSLEER. This CDR3 is CASSQDSGVLRLFF. The CDR3 nucleotides are TGCGCCAGCAGCCAAGATTCAGGAGTACTCAGGCTGTTTTTT.